These 16 T cell receptor beta chains were sequenced from one sample in a study of blood T cells in healthy people across ages. A second PCR of 7 to 11 cycles used a sample-barcoded 5' primer and a J-beta primer mix. MiXCR, run by TCRdb on the 5' RACE reads, gives a single entry per CDR3 protein. Found here are some 700,000 distinct CDR3 sequences, about 20% of them singletons; the top ten hold around 21%. The sequenced sample was blood. The receptors were gathered from a man between 65 and 80 years old in good health.

This clonotype has a handful of counts. This chain joins TRBV6-1 and TRBJ2-5; tentatively, D is TRBD1 or TRBD2 (5 bases each). The DNA end is more similar to TRBJ2-1, so the J call may be wrong. The CDR3 runs 12 residues. Germline-derived CDR1 and CDR2 are MNHNS and SASEGT. The DNA of the CDR3 is TGTGCCAGCAGTGAAAATAGCAGGGACCAGTTCTTC. Its translation: CASSENSRDQFF.

This clonotype was seen many times. The chain links TRBV6-2 or TRBV6-3 to TRBJ1-1; D is undetermined. This CDR3 region has 12 residues. The V gene lost 6 bases and the J gene lost 8 bases, with 13 bases spanning the gap. The germline V gene has CDR1 MNHEY and CDR2 SVGEGT. CDR3 sequence reads: CASRRTVLEAFF. The CDR3 nucleotides read TGTGCCAGCAGACGGACGGTTCTGGAAGCTTTCTTT.

This chain links TRBV3-1 with TRBJ2-7; 10 bases fit TRBD1. This CDR3 contains 16 residues. Germline loops: CDR1 LGHDT, CDR2 YNNKEL (reference sequence). With 3 bases clipped from V and 0 bases from J, the junction kept 5 bases outside the gene matches. The CDR3 DNA reads as TGTGCCAGCAGCCATCCGTGGACAGGGGGCTCCTACGAGCAGTACGTC. It translates to CASSHPWTGGSYEQYV.

The CDR3 protein is CASSQVNRGPNYGYTF. The CDR3 region has the DNA TGTGCCAGCAGCCAAGTGAACAGGGGACCTAACTATGGCTACACCTTC. The chain links TRBV3-1 to TRBJ1-2, with TRBD1 matching 7 bases. The ends lost 1 base at V and 0 bases at J; junction bases unmatched: 5. In germline, CDR1 is LGHDT, CDR2 YNNKEL (reference sequence). The CDR3 length is 16 residues.

This clonotype was seen only a few times. The chain is built from TRBV2 and TRBJ1-5; perhaps TRBD1 as D (5 bases). Per germline, CDR1 SNHLY and CDR2 FYNNEI. The V end was cut by 6 bases, the J end by 3 bases, with 15 bases between. The CDR3 is made up of 15 amino acids. The CDR3 region has the DNA TGTGCCAGCAGGGACCGCGGGACCGTCAATCAGCCCCAGCATTTT. Translation gives CASRDRGTVNQPQHF.

This chain connects TRBV28 to TRBJ2-5; D remains unclear. Germline values: CDR1 MDHEN, CDR2 SYDVKM. Trimming pared 2 bases from V and 2 bases from J, leaving 12 bases between. The CDR3 length is 15 residues. The CDR3 coding sequence is TGTGCCAGCAGTTTACCCCGTGGGTTGCAAGAGACCCAGTACTTC. It yields the protein CASSLPRGLQETQYF.

The chain employs TRBV20-1 and TRBJ2-1; weak D call: TRBD2 (6 bases). Germline CDR1 and CDR2: DFQATT and SNEGSKA (reference sequence). The CDR3 runs to 14 residues. V lost 1 base, J lost 8 bases, and 15 bases lay in between. The CDR3 spells CSARVGLPLDEQFF. DNA for the CDR3: TGCAGTGCTAGAGTGGGACTCCCCTTAGATGAGCAGTTCTTC.

The chain combines TRBV24-1 with TRBJ2-1; perhaps TRBD1 as D (6 bases). The tail of the sequence fits TRBJ2-7 better, so the J call may be wrong. Germline lookup yields CDR1 KGHDR and CDR2 SFDVKD. The CDR3 spans 12 residues. The CDR3: CATSVRGHEQYV. Written as DNA, the CDR3 is TGTGCCACCAGTGTCAGGGGCCACGAGCAGTACGTC.

The table lists this clonotype with a few counts. V gene TRBV20-1 combines with J gene TRBJ2-7; D is ambiguous. V gave up 3 bases and J gave up 8 bases, with 8 bases separating them. CDR1 DFQATT and CDR2 SNEGSKA come from the germline V gene (reference sequence). The CDR3 sequence is 10 residues long. Written as DNA, the CDR3 is TGCAGTGCTAGCCGGACGAAGCAGTACTTC. Its protein product is CSASRTKQYF.

V and J are TRBV7-8 and TRBJ2-7; 14 nucleotides align to TRBD2. The J call may be in error: the DNA end matches TRBJ2-5 better. The CDR3 is made up of 15 amino acids. Germline CDR1 reads SGHVS; CDR2 reads FQNEAQ. CDR3 protein: CASSPGTSGSLTQYF. CDR3 in DNA: TGTGCCAGCAGCCCAGGGACTAGCGGGAGCCTGACCCAGTACTTC.

This clonotype has just a few counts. This chain uses TRBV7-2 with TRBJ2-3; 13 nucleotides line up with TRBD2. Trimming at V came to 4 bases and at J to 15 bases, leaving 4 bases not matched to a gene. CDR1 is SGHTA and CDR2 is FQGNSA in the germline V gene. The CDR3 contains 12 residues. In DNA form, the CDR3 reads TGTGCCAGCAGCTCCGGACTAGCGGGGGAATATTTT. Its translation: CASSSGLAGEYF.

The V gene is TRBV4-3, the J gene TRBJ1-2; maybe TRBD1 (5 bases). Trimming stripped 0 bases from V and 5 bases from J, with 16 bases between. The CDR3 loop spans 16 amino acids. Germline values: CDR1 LGHNA, CDR2 YSLEER. The CDR3 spells CASSQELGLSGYGYTF. In DNA form, the CDR3 reads TGCGCCAGCAGCCAAGAATTGGGGCTTTCGGGATATGGCTACACCTTC.

The sample holds a few counts of this clonotype. This sequence joins TRBV9 and TRBJ1-2; D gene unclear. V lost 0 bases and J lost 2, with 8 bases in between. Germline loops: CDR1 SGDLS, CDR2 YYNGEE. This CDR3 is built from 14 residues. DNA of the CDR3: TGTGCCAGCAGCGTAGATTACAGAAACTATGGCTACACCTTC. Translating gives CASSVDYRNYGYTF.

This clonotype turned up a few times. This rearrangement joins TRBV6-1 to TRBJ1-2; no clear D. Germline V lookup: CDR1 MNHNS, CDR2 SASEGT. CDR3 length equals 13 residues. The V and J ends lost 2 bases and 6 bases respectively, with 10 bases between them. The DNA of the CDR3 is TGTGCCAGCAGTGAATTTCACTGGGATGGCTACACCTTC. This codes for CASSEFHWDGYTF.

This clonotype was detected a few times. V usage is TRBV30 and J usage is TRBJ1-1, with D perhaps matching TRBD1 (6 bases). This CDR3 comprises 14 residues. Trimming pared 5 bases from V and 0 bases from J, leaving 13 bases between. Germline CDR1 and CDR2: GTSNPN and SVGIG (reference sequence). CDR3 in DNA: TGTGCCTGGCAGGGGCGTGGGATGAACACTGAAGCTTTCTTT. Translating it yields CAWQGRGMNTEAFF.

In its sample, this clonotype was seen many times. V and J are TRBV4-2 and TRBJ1-4, with 8 positions matching TRBD1. Germline-derived CDR1 and CDR2 are LGHNA and YNFKEQ. Germline trimming cut 4 bases from V and 5 bases from J; bases unmatched to any gene: 6. The CDR3 runs to 15 residues. CDR3 amino acids: CASSLERTGNEKLFF. DNA of the CDR3: TGTGCCAGCAGCCTGGAGAGGACAGGGAATGAAAAACTGTTTTTT.